The sample holds a few counts of the clone carrying this T cell receptor (beta chain). The target antigen is unknown. Only in-frame clones appear in the TCRdb table, and some are missing; sequencing was by immunoSEQ multiplex PCR. The top ten hold around 12% of the sample, which has 450,000 or so clones, 60% to 80% seen once. The data derive from a study of shared clonotypes between healthy human individuals. Study-level points and caveats: Few donors limited the genetic and exposure-history diversity represented.

This CDR3 has 17 amino acids. V usage is TRBV21-1 and J usage is TRBJ1-5; the table gives TRBD1 as D, unverified against the DNA. TRBV21-1 is reported as a pseudogene. The sequenced sample consisted of PBMCs. The receptor was isolated from a woman aged 40 to 55 in good health. Some clones in this sample may be carry-over from other donors' samples. The CDR3 sequence: CASSKVRQGFMGQPQHF. DNA of the CDR3: TGTGCCAGCAGCAAAGTACGACAGGGTTTCATGGGTCAGCCCCAGCATTTT.